This T cell receptor beta chain was profiled in a study of T cells in Graves' hyperthyroidism and ophthalmopathy. Overall study context: Blood from the periphery was taken at initial diagnosis, before any treatment. General study points: Blood samples included most of the expanded thyroid clonotypes exceeding 0.001. Ophthalmopathy got predicted by the model a median around six months before its onset.

Amplification targeted TCR beta CDR3 regions from RNA transcripts. Primed by the HTBI set, a first-round RT-PCR was run on the TCR CDR3. Using its own MiXCR run on the multiplex PCR reads, TCRdb lists one record per CDR3 protein. The sample gives approximately 610,000 distinct CDR3 sequences, about 15% of which show up once; about 4.5% is in the top ten. The sample holds many counts of this clonotype. Its antigen is not known. The V gene's germline CDR1 is MNHEY and CDR2 SMNVEV (reference sequence). Deletions cut 7 bases from V and 0 bases from J, with 10 bases between. The CDR3 consists of 13 residues.

The sequence came from a woman between 35 and 50 years old with Graves' ophthalmopathy. The rearrangement uses TRBV27 and TRBJ2-7; no definite D call. Material for sequencing was blood. The CDR3 DNA reads as TGTGCCAGCATGGCCCTAAGCTCCTACGAGCAGTACTTC. Encoded protein: CASMALSSYEQYF.